This TCR beta chain came from a study of T-cell reconstitution after alpha-beta-depleted transplantation in children (dated by TCRdb to the mid-2010s). Background for the entire study: Using TCR repertoire profiling, the study quantitatively followed how T-cell immune reconstitution unfolded in children after TCRalphabeta/CD19-depleted allogeneic hematopoietic cell transplantation.

Taken with the paper, the label for treatment or condition translates to: allogeneic hematopoietic cell transplantation with graft depleted of TCRalphabeta T cells and CD19 B cells. Transplant recipients were children who received TCRalphabeta/CD19-depleted allogeneic hematopoietic cell grafts. A word on this clonotype: Its target antigen remains unknown. No base quality values were provided; no much bigger clone lies one nucleotide off.

The library was built by means of PCR. The instrument given in TCRdb is Illumina HiSeq 2500. To normalize quantification of the TCRbeta repertoire, the TCR libraries were built with molecular barcoding that relied on unique molecular identifiers. TCRdb redid the processing of the public reads, applying fastp at Q25 and MiXCR, and retained in-frame beta chains. Rows with a matching CDR3 protein are joined into one entry that keeps the most common DNA and genes. The sample table contains more than 300,000 distinct CDR3 sequences; only one count was recorded for 15% to 20% of them. Around 38% of the sample rests with the top ten. What the research found in general, with its limitations: Hyperexpanded clone frequencies declined over subsequent months; after one year, T-cell counts and TCRbeta diversity were mostly attributed to newly produced T cells. The apparently early recovery of alphabetaT-cell counts about two months after transplant reportedly depended on only several hundred rapidly expanded clones that came from non-depleted graft cells. In some patients, the high TCRbeta diversity seen at day 60 was put down to recipient T cells and intrathymic progenitors that had survived conditioning.

V loses 3 bases at its end and J loses 4 bases; junction bases beyond the gene matches: 4. Via the germline V gene (reference sequence), CDR1 is SGHAT and CDR2 FQDESV. Measured from the cysteine to the phenylalanine, the CDR3 is 15 residues long. The retained sequence is limited to the CDR3, 45 bases, with the frame set at the first base. The chain is encoded by TRBV11-1 joined to TRBJ2-1; TRBD2 fits 9 bases in the junction. This clonotype originated in a male patient between 2 and 10 years old who had a stem cell transplant for acute lymphoblastic leukemia, so the T cells may come from the graft donor. This specimen was PBMCs, mostly from graft donor cells, taken 360 days after TCRalphabeta/CD19-depleted stem cell transplant. The CDR3 corresponds to CASSFRLAGYNEQFF. In nucleotide form, the sequence is TGTGCCAGCAGCTTTCGTCTAGCGGGATACAATGAGCAGTTCTTC.